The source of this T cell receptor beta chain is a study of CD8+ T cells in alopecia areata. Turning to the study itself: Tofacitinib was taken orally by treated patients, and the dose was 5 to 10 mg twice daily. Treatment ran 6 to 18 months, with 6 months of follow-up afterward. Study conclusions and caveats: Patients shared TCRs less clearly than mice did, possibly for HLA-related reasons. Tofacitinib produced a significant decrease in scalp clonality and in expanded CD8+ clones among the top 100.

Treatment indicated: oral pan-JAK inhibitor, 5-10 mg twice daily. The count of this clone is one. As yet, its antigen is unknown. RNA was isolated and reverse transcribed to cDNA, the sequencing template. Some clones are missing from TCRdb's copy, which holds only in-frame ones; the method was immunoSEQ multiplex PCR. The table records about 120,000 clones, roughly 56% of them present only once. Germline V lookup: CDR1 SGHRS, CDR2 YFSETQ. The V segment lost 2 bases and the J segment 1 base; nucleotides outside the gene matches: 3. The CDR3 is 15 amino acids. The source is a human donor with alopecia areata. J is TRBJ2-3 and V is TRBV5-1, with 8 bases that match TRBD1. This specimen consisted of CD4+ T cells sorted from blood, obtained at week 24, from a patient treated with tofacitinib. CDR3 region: CASSFRGHGTDTQYF. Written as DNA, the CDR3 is TGCGCCAGCAGCTTCAGGGGGCATGGCACAGATACGCAGTATTTT.